This TCR beta chain was recovered during a study of response to subunit inactivated influenza vaccine. Broader study findings: Seasonal influenza vaccination, on each occasion, was suggested by the authors to recruit few new T cells.

This clonotype was found a few times. Its antigen remains unidentified. TCRdb passed the RT-PCR reads through MiXCR, listing each CDR3 protein once. The sample yields over 400,000 distinct CDR3 sequences, approximately 11% seen once. Source: PBMCs from blood, taken roughly 46 days after vaccination. The clonotype comes from a man between 50 and 59 years old who received an inactivated influenza vaccine.

The CDR3 DNA is TGCGCCAGCAGCCAAGCGGAATGGAGGGATGGCTACACCTTC. It yields the protein CASSQAEWRDGYTF. The J gene is TRBJ1-2, the V gene TRBV4-3; unclear D gene. This CDR3 is 14 amino acids long. Germline-derived CDR1 and CDR2 are LGHNA and YSLEER. The V and J ends lost 1 base and 6 bases respectively, with 12 bases between them.